The next 10 T cell receptor beta chains were all read from a single sample in a study of Graves' ophthalmopathy and Graves' hyperthyroidism listed by TCRdb under 2018. Sequencing was carried out with an Illumina HiSeq 2000. For repertoire sequencing, the TCR beta CDR3 regions were amplified from RNA transcripts. The first round of RT-PCR was done with HTBI primers and the Qiagen OneStep RT-PCR kit, and was followed by a second round of multiplex PCR, then size selection and purification. The public reads were quality trimmed at Q25 with fastp and then assembled into clones with MiXCR by TCRdb, keeping productive beta chains. Rows with one shared CDR3 protein collapse into an entry with the most common genes and DNA. The sample data list approximately 480,000 distinct CDR3 sequences, and roughly an eighth of these were observed just once. The leading ten clones occupy about a tenth of the sample.

The sample comprised blood. These receptors originate from a woman aged 25 to 45 with Graves' ophthalmopathy. Donor details come from another sample of the same person, matched by shared clones.

This clonotype was picked up many times. This chain links TRBV19 with TRBJ1-2; D perhaps matches TRBD1 (5 bases). The V end lost 7 bases, the J end lost 5 bases, and 17 bases lay between the germline ends. The CDR3 runs 14 residues. Germline loops: CDR1 LNHDA, CDR2 SQIVND (reference sequence). In DNA, the CDR3 is TGTGCCAGTACCCGGGACTCGCGGAGGTATGGCTACACCTTC. Amino acids: CASTRDSRRYGYTF. The whole variable domain, remainder taken from reference TRBV19 and TRBJ1-2, is DGGITQSPKYLFRKEGQNVTLSCEQNLNHDAMYWYRQDPGQGLRLIYYSQIVNDFQKGDIAEGYSVSREKKESFPLTVTSAQKNPTAFYLCASTRDSRRYGYTFGSGTRLTVV.

On this clonotype itself: A much larger clone differs by one base, so this may be a read error. CDR3: CSSSRDRGRVNSPLHF. The DNA for the CDR3 is TGTTCCAGCAGCCGGGACAGGGGGCGAGTTAATTCACCCCTCCACTTT. J is TRBJ1-6 and V is TRBV6-1, with TRBD1 matching 12 bases. Germline V gene sequence: CDR1 MNHNS, CDR2 SASEGT. This CDR3 is built from 16 residues.

This clonotype has more than one count but fewer than ten. This chain connects TRBV28 to TRBJ1-5; 9 nucleotides line up with TRBD1. CDR3 length equals 15 residues. CDR1 MDHEN and CDR2 SYDVKM come from the germline V gene. V dropped 5 bases and J dropped 4; count of bases not matched to a gene: 6. DNA of the CDR3: TGTGCCAGCAGTAGGGACAGGGAACGTAATCAGCCCCAGCATTTT. Encoded protein: CASSRDRERNQPQHF.

This clonotype was detected ten times or more. The chain joins TRBV12-3 or TRBV12-4 to TRBJ2-7; tentative D call: TRBD2 (6 bases). This CDR3 contains 16 residues. Trimming shortened V by 3 bases and J by 7 bases, and 22 bases separated the two germline ends. CDR3 residues: CASSFRDGSGSLEQYF. The CDR3 bases are TGTGCCAGCAGTTTTAGGGACGGGTCCGGGAGTTTGGAGCAGTACTTC.

The J gene is TRBJ1-1, the V gene TRBV3-1, with D possibly matching TRBD1 (5 bases). Per the germline V gene, CDR1 is LGHDT and CDR2 is YNNKEL (reference sequence). Trimming pared 1 base from V and 0 bases from J, leaving 9 bases between. There are 15 residues in the CDR3. The CDR3 nucleotides are TGTGCCAGCAGCCAAGGAGGGGTGATGAACACTGAAGCTTTCTTT. Translating gives CASSQGGVMNTEAFF.

J is TRBJ2-2 and V is TRBV5-1; a weak D match, TRBD2 (6 bases). This CDR3 has 14 amino acids. Germline assignment: CDR1 SGHRS and CDR2 YFSETQ. The V and J ends lost 6 bases and 4 bases respectively, with 13 bases between them. CDR3 coding DNA: TGCGCCAGCACCGGGAGTACAACCACCGGGGAGCTGTTTTTT. Translation gives CASTGSTTTGELFF.

This clonotype appeared a few times. The CDR3, as DNA: TGCAGTGCAATGGCGGGACAGGGGGCAAGAGAGACCCAGTACTTC. Amino acid sequence: CSAMAGQGARETQYF. The J gene is TRBJ2-5, the V gene TRBV20-1; TRBD1 aligns across 12 bases. Unmatched junction bases numbered 9, after V lost 6 bases and J lost 4 bases. Germline values: CDR1 DFQATT, CDR2 SNEGSKA (reference sequence). CDR3 length equals 15 residues.

This clonotype was detected many times. The V call is TRBV28, the J call TRBJ2-7, with D possibly matching TRBD2 (5 bases). The CDR3 spans 13 residues. Germline assignment: CDR1 MDHEN and CDR2 SYDVKM. Trimming took 7 bases from V and 0 from J, leaving 10 bases between them. The CDR3 loop is CASTLDGSYEQYF. Written as DNA, the CDR3 is TGTGCCAGCACACTAGACGGCTCCTACGAGCAGTACTTC.

The chain joins TRBV11-2 to TRBJ2-7; no clear D gene. Germline V lookup: CDR1 SGHAT, CDR2 FQNNGV. Trimming shortened V by 4 bases and J by 4 bases, and 11 bases separated the two germline ends. This CDR3 has 13 residues. CDR3: CASSSPGKYEQYF. Here the CDR3 DNA reads TGTGCCAGCAGCTCCCCGGGCAAGTACGAGCAGTACTTC.

This clonotype appeared a few times. Germline is not matched at one junction end, which may reflect a read error. The chain couples TRBV6-2 or TRBV6-3 to TRBJ2-2, with D tentatively TRBD2 (5 bases). This CDR3 region has 14 residues. The germline gives CDR1 MNHEY, CDR2 SVGEGT. CDR3 bases: TGTGCCAGCAGTTACGGAGCGAACGCCGGGGATCTGTTTTTT. This encodes CASSYGANAGDLFF.